What follows describes a single T cell receptor (beta chain). TCRdb's table, derived via immunoSEQ multiplex PCR, lists solely in-frame clones and lacks some. The sample records about 31,000 clones, roughly 90% being singletons. This sample is drawn from a study of PD-1 and CTLA-4 blockade in melanoma. Trimming stripped 3 bases from V and 1 base from J, with 6 bases between. Germline lookup yields CDR1 MNHEY and CDR2 SMNVEV (reference sequence). This CDR3 is 13 amino acids long. The source material was CD8+ T cells from peripheral blood, sampled from a patient given anti-PD-1 treatment. The source is a human donor with melanoma. The rearrangement joins TRBV27 to TRBJ2-5; TRBD2 might be the D (6 bases). The CDR3 reads CASSLTSQETQYF. The CDR3 region has the DNA TGTGCCAGCAGTTTGACTAGCCAAGAGACCCAGTACTTC.